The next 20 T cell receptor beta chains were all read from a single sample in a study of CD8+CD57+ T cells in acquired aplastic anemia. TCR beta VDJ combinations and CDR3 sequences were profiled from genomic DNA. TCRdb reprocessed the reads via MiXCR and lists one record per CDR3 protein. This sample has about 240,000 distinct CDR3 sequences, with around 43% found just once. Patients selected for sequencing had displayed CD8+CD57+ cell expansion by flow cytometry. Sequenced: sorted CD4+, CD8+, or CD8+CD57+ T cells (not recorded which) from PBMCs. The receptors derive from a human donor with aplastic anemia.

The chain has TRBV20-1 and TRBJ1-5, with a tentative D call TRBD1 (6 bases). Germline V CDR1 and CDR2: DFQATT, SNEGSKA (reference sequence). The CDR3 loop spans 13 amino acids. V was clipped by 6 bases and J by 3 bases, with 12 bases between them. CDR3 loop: CSATTGSNQPQHF. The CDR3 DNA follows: TGCAGTGCCACGACAGGATCCAATCAGCCCCAGCATTTT.

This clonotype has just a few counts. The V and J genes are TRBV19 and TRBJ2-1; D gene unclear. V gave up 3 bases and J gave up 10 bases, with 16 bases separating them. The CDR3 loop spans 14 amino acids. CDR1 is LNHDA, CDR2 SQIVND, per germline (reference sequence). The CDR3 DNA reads TGTGCCAGTAGTATCACCAGGAGAGCCTACGAGCAGTTCTTC. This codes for CASSITRRAYEQFF.

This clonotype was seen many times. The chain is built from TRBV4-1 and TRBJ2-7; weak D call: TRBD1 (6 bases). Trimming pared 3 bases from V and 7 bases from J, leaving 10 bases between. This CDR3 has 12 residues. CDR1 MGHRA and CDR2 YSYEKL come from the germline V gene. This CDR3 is CASSHTGNEQYF. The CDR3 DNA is TGCGCCAGCAGCCACACAGGGAATGAGCAGTACTTC.

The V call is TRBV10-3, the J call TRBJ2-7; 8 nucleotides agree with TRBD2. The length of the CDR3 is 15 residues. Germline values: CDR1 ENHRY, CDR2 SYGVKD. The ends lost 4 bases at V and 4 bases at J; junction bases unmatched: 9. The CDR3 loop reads CAISARGGSAYEQYF. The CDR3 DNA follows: TGTGCCATCAGTGCCCGGGGGGGTTCGGCATACGAGCAGTACTTC.

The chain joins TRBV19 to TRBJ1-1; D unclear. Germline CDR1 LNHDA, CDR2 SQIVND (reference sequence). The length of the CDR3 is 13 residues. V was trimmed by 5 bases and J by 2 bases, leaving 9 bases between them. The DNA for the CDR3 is TGTGCCAGTAGTCACAAACTAAACACTGAAGCTTTCTTT. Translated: CASSHKLNTEAFF.

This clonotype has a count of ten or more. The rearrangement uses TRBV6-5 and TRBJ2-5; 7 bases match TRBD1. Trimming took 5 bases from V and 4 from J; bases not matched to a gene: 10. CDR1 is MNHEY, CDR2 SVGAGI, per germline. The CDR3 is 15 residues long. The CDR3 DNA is TGTGCCAGCAGTCCAAGGACAGGAAACCCAGAGACCCAGTACTTC. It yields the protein CASSPRTGNPETQYF.

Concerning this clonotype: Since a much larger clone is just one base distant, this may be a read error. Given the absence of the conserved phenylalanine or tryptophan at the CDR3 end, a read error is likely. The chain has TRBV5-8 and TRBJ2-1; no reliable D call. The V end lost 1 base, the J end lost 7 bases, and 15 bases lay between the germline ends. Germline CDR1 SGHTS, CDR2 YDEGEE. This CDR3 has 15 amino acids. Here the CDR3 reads CASSLIGRFPNEQFL. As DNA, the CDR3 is TGTGCCAGCAGCTTGATCGGCCGCTTTCCGAATGAGCAGTTCCTC.

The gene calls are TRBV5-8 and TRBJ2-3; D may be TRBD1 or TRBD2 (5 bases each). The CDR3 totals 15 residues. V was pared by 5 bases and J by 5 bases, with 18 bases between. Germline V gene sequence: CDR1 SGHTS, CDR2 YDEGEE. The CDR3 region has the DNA TGTGCCAGCAGGGTTGGGGGTAGAAGGGAAGATACGCAGTATTTT. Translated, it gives CASRVGGRREDTQYF.

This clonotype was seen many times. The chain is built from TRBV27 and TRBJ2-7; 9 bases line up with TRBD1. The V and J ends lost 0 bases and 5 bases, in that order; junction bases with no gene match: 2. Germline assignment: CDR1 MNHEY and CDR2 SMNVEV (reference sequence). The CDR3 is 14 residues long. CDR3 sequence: CASSLSRQGDEQYF. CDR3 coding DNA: TGTGCCAGCAGTTTATCAAGACAGGGGGACGAGCAGTACTTC.

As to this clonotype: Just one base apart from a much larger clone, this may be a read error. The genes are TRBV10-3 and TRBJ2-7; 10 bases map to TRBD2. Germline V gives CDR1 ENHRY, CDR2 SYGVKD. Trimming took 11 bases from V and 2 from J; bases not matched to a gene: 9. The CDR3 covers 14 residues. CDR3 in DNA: TGTGCCGGCGAAACTAGCGGGGACCCCTACGAGCAGTACTTC. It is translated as CAGETSGDPYEQYF.

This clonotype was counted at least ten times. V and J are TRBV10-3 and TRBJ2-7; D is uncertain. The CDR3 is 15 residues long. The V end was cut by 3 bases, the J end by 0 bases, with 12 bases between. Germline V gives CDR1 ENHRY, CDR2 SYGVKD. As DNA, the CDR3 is TGTGCCATCAGTGAAAGGTCGGTTAGCTCCTACGAGCAGTACTTC. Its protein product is CAISERSVSSYEQYF.

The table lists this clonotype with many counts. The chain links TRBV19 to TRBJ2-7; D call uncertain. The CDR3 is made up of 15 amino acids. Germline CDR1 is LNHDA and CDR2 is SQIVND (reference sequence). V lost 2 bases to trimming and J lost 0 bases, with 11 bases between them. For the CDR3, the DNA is TGTGCCAGTAGTATAAACCGGATGAGCTCCTACGAGCAGTACTTC. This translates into CASSINRMSSYEQYF. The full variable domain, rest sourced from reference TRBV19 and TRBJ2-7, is DGGITQSPKYLFRKEGQNVTLSCEQNLNHDAMYWYRQDPGQGLRLIYYSQIVNDFQKGDIAEGYSVSREKKESFPLTVTSAQKNPTAFYLCASSINRMSSYEQYFGPGTRLTVT.

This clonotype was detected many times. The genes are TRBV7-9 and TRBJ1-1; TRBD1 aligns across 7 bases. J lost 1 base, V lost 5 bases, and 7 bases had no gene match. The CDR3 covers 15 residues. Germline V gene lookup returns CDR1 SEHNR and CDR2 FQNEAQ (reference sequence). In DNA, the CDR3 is TGTGCCAGCAGCCCAAAAGACAGGGCGAACACTGAAGCTTTCTTT. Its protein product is CASSPKDRANTEAFF.

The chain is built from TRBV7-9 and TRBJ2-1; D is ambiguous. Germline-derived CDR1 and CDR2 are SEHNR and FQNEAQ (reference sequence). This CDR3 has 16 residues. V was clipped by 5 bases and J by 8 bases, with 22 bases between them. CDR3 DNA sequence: TGTGCCAGCAGCCCCAGAGAAGACCCTAGGTTTCATGAGCAGTTCTTC. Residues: CASSPREDPRFHEQFF.

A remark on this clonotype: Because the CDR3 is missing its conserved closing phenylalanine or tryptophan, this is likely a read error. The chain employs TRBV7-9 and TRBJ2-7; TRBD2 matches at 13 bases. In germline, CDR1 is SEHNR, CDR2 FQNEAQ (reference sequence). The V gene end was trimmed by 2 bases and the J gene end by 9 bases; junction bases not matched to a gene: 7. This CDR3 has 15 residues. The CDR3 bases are TGTGCCAGCAGCTTACCCGGACTAGCGGGAGACGGGCAGTACCTC. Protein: CASSLPGLAGDGQYL.

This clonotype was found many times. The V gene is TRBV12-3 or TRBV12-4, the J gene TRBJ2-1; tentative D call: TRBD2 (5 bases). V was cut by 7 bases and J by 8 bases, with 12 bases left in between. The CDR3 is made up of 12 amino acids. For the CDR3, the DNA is TGTGCCAGCATTCTCGCGGGCGATGAGCAGTTCTTC. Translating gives CASILAGDEQFF.

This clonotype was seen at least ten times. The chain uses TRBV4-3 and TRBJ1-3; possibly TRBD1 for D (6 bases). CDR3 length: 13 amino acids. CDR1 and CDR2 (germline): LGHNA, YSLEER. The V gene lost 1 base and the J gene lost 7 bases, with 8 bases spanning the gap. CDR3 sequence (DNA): TGCGCCAGCAGCCAAGGAAGGGGGAACACCATATATTTT. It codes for CASSQGRGNTIYF.

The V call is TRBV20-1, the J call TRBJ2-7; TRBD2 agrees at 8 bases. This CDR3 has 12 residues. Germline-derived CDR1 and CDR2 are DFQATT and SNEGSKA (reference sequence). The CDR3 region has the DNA TGCAGAGCCTCCGGGGGGGCCTACGAGCAGTACTTC. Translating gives CRASGGAYEQYF.

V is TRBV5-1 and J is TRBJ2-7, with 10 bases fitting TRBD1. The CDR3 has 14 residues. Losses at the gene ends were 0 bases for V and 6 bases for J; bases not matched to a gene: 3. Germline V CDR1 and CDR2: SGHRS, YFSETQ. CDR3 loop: CASSLDWTGGEQYF. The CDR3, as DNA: TGCGCCAGCAGCTTGGATTGGACAGGGGGCGAGCAGTACTTC.

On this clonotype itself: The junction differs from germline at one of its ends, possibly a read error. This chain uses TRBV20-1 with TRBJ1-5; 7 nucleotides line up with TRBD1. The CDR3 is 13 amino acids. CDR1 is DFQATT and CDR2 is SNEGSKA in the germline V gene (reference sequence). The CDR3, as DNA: TGCAGTGCTAAGACAGGGCCCAGTCAGCCCCAGCATTTC. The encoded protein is CSAKTGPSQPQHF.